This TCR beta chain came from a study of T-cell memory formation after mild COVID-19. The study, taken as a whole, reports: Pre-infection memory held some responding clones, suggesting pre-existing cross-reactive T cells responded.

This CDR3 region has 17 residues. Germline V gene lookup returns CDR1 MNHNY and CDR2 SVGAGI (reference sequence). Trimming removed 6 bases from V and 3 bases from J; junction bases left unmatched: 5. One entry per CDR3 protein results from TCRdb running MiXCR on the 5' RACE reads. The top ten hold about 22% of the sample, which has 340,000 or so distinct CDR3 sequences, 10% to 15% seen once. This clonotype came up a few times. The antigen is undetermined. The sample taken for sequencing was PBMCs or a T cell subset sorted from them (not recorded which). V usage is TRBV6-6 and J usage is TRBJ2-2; TRBD2 agrees at 15 bases. The receptor was derived from a young man who had mild COVID-19 (a few samples of this study predate the infection). Cell type and time point are not known. CDR3 DNA sequence: TGTGCCAGCAGGCGGACTAGCGGGGGGGCATACACCGGGGAGCTGTTTTTT. Its translation: CASRRTSGGAYTGELFF.